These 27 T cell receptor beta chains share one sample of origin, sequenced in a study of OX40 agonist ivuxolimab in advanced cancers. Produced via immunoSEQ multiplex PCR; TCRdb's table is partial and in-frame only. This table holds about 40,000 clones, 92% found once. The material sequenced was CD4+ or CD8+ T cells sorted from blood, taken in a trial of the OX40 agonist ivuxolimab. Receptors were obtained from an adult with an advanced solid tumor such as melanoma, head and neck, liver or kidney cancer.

CDR3 protein: CASSLTGLNSPLHF. CDR3 in DNA: TGTGCCAGCAGCTTAACGGGTCTTAATTCACCCCTCCACTTT. The chain is built from TRBV7-9 and TRBJ1-6; D is uncertain. Germline V gives CDR1 SEHNR, CDR2 FQNEAQ (reference sequence). Trimming removed 2 bases from V and 6 bases from J, with 8 bases in between. This CDR3 has 14 residues.

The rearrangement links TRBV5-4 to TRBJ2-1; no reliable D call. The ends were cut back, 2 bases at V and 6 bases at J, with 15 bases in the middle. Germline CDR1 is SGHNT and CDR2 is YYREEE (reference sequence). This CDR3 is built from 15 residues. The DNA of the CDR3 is TGTGCCAGCAGCTTCTCTAACGCCCGAAGCAATGAGCAGTTCTTC. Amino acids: CASSFSNARSNEQFF.

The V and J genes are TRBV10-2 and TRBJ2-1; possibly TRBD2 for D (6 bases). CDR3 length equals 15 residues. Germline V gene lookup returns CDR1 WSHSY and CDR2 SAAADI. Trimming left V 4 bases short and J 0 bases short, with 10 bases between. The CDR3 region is CASSGGTGSYNEQFF. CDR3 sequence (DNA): TGCGCCAGCAGTGGCGGGACTGGCTCCTACAATGAGCAGTTCTTC.

As DNA, the CDR3 is TGTGCCAGCACCGACAGGGGGTCTGGGAATGAGCAGTTCTTC. Protein product: CASTDRGSGNEQFF. This chain connects TRBV28 to TRBJ2-1; 9 nucleotides line up with TRBD1. CDR1 MDHEN and CDR2 SYDVKM come from the germline V gene. CDR3 size: 14 residues. Trimming at V came to 7 bases and at J to 7 bases, leaving 8 bases not matched to a gene.

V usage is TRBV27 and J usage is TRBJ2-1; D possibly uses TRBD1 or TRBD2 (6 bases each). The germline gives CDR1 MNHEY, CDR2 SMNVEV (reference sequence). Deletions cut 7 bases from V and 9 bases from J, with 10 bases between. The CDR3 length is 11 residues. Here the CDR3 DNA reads TGTGCCAGCATGGGGGGCGGTGAGCAGTTCTTC. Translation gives CASMGGGEQFF.

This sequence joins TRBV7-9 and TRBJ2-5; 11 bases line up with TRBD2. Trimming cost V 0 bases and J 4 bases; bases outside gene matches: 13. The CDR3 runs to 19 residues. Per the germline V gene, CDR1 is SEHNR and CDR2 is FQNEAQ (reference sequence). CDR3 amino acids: CASSLAPLAGAITGETQYF. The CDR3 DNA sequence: TGTGCCAGCAGCTTAGCCCCACTAGCGGGAGCCATCACGGGAGAGACCCAGTACTTC.

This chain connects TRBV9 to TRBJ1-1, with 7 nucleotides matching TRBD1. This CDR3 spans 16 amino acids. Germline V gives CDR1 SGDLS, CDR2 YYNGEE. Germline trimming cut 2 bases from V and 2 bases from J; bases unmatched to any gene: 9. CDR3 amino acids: CASSVGWGQLNTEAFF. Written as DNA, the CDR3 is TGTGCCAGCAGCGTTGGGTGGGGACAGCTAAACACTGAAGCTTTCTTT.

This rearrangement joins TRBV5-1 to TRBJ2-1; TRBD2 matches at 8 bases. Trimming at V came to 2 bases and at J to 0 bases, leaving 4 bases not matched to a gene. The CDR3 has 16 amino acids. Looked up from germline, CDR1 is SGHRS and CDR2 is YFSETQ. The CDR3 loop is CASSFLSGTSYNEQFF. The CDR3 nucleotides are TGCGCCAGCAGCTTTCTTAGCGGGACCTCCTACAATGAGCAGTTCTTC.

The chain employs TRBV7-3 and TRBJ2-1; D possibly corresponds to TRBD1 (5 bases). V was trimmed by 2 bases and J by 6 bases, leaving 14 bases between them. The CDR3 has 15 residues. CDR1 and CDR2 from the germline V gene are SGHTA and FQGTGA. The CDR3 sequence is CASSLEGASFNEQFF. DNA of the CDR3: TGTGCCAGCAGCTTAGAAGGGGCCAGTTTCAATGAGCAGTTCTTC. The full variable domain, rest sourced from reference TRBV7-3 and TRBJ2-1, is GAGVSQTPSNKVTEKGKYVELRCDPISGHTALYWYRQSLGQGPEFLIYFQGTGAADDSGLPNDRFFAVRPEGSVSTLKIQRTERGDSAVYLCASSLEGASFNEQFFGPGTRLTVL.

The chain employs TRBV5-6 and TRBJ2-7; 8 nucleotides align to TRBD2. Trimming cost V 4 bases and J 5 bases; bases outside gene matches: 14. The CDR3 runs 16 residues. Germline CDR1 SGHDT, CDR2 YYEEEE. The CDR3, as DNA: TGTGCCAGCAGCCCCCTCATGAGCGGGAGTCTCGACGAGCAGTACTTC. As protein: CASSPLMSGSLDEQYF.

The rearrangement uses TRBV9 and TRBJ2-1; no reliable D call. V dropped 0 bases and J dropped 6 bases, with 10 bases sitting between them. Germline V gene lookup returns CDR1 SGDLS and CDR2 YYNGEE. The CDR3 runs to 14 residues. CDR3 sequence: CASSVGFGPNEQFF. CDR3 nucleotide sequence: TGTGCCAGCAGCGTAGGGTTTGGGCCCAATGAGCAGTTCTTC.

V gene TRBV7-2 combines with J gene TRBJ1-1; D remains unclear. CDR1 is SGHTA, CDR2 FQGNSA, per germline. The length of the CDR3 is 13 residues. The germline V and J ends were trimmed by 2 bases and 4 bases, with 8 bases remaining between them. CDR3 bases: TGTGCCAGCAGCTTAAGTGAACGCACTGAAGCTTTCTTT. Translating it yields CASSLSERTEAFF.

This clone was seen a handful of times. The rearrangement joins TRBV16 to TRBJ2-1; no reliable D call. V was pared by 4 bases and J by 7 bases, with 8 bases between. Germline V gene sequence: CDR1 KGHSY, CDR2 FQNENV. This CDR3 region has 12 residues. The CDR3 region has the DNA TGTGCCAGCAGCCCAGCGTTGAATGAGCAGTTCTTC. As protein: CASSPALNEQFF.

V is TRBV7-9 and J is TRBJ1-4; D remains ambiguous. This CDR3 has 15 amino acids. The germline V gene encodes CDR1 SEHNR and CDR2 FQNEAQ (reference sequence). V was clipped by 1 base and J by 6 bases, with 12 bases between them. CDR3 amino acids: CASSLVRGLDEKLFF. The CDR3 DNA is TGTGCCAGCAGCTTAGTGAGAGGGCTGGATGAAAAACTGTTTTTT.

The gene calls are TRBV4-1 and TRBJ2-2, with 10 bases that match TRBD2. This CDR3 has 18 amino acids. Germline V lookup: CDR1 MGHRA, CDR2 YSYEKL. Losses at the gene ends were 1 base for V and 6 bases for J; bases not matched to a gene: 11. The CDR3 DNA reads TGCGCCAGCAGCCAAGGGGTTCTAGCGGGAGTTAAGGCCGGGGAGCTGTTTTTT. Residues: CASSQGVLAGVKAGELFF.

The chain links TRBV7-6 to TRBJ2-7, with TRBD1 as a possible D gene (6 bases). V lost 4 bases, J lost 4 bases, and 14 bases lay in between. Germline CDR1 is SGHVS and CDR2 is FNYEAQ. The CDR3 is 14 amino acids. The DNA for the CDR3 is TGTGCCAGCAGCTCCCGGGACAAAGCTTACGAGCAGTACTTC. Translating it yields CASSSRDKAYEQYF.

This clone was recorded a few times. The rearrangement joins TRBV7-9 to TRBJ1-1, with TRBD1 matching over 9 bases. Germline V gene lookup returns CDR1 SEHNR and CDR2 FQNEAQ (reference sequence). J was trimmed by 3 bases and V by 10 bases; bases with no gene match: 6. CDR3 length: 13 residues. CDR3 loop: CATGTGWDTEAFF. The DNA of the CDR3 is TGTGCCACTGGGACAGGGTGGGACACTGAAGCTTTCTTT. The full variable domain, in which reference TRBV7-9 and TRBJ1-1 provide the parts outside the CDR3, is DTGVSQNPRHKITKRGQNVTFRCDPISEHNRLYWYRQTLGQGPEFLTYFQNEAQLEKSRLLSDRFSAERPKGSFSTLEIQRTEQGDSAMYLCATGTGWDTEAFFGQGTRLTVV.

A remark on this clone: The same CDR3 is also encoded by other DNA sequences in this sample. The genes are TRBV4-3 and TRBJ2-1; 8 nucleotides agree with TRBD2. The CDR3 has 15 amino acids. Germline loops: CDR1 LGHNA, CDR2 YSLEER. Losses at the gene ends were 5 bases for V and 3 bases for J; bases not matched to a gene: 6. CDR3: CASSLGLAGYNEQFF. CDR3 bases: TGCGCCAGCAGCTTAGGACTAGCAGGCTACAATGAGCAGTTCTTC.

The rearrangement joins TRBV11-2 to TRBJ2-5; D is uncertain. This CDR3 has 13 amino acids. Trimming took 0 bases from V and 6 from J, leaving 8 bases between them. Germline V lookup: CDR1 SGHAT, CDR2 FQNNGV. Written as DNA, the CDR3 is TGTGCCAGCAGCTTAGAGGTTATGAAGACCCAGTACTTC. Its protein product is CASSLEVMKTQYF.

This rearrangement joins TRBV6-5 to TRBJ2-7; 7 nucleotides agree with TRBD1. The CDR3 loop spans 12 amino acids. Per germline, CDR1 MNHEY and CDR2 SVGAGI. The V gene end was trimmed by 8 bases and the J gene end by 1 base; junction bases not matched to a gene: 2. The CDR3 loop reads CASGGQSYEQYF. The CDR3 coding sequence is TGTGCCAGCGGGGGACAGTCCTACGAGCAGTACTTC.

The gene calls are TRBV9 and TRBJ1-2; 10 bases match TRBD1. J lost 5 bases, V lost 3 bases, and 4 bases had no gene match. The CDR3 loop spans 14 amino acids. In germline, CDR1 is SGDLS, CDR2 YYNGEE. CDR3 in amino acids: CASSAGTGVYGYTF. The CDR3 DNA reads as TGTGCCAGCAGCGCCGGGACAGGGGTTTATGGCTACACCTTC. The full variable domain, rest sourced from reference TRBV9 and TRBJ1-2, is DSGVTQTPKHLITATGQRVTLRCSPRSGDLSVYWYQQSLDQGLQFLIQYYNGEERAKGNILERFSAQQFPDLHSELNLSSLELGDSALYFCASSAGTGVYGYTFGSGTRLTVV.

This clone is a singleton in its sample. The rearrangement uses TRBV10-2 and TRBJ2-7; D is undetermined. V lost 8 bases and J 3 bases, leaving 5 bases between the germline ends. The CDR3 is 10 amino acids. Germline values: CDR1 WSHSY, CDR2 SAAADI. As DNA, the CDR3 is TGCGCCAGCGGAGACTACGAGCAGTACTTC. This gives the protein CASGDYEQYF.

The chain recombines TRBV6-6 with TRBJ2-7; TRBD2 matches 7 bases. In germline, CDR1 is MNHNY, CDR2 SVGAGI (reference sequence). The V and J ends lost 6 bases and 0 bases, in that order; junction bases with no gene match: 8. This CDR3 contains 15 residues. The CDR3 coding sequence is TGTGCCAGCAGGGAACTAGCGAACCCCTCCTACGAGCAGTACTTC. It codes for CASRELANPSYEQYF.

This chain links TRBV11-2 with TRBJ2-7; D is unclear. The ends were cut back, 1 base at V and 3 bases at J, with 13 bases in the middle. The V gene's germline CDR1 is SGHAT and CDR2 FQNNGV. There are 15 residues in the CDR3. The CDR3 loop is CASSLAWAPGYEQYV. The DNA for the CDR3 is TGTGCCAGCAGCTTAGCTTGGGCGCCGGGCTACGAGCAGTACGTC.

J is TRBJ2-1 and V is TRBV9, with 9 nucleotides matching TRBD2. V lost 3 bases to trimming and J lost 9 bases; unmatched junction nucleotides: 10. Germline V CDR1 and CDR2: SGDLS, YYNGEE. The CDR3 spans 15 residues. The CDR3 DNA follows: TGTGCCAGCAGCGCCGGGACTAGCTATCTCGGTGAGCAGTTCTTC. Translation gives CASSAGTSYLGEQFF.

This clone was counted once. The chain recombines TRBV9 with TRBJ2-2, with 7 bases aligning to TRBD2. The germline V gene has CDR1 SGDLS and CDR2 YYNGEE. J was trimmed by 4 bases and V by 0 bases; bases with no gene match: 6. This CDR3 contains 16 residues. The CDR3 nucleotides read TGTGCCAGCAGCGTAGCTGGGCGGGAGATCACCGGGGAGCTGTTTTTT. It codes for CASSVAGREITGELFF.

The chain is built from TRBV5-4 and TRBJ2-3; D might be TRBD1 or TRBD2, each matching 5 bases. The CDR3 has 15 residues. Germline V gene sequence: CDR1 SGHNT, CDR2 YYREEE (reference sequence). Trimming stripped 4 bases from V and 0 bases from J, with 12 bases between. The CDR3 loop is CASSAGRDSTDTQYF. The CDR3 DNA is TGTGCCAGCAGCGCAGGACGGGACAGCACAGATACGCAGTATTTT.